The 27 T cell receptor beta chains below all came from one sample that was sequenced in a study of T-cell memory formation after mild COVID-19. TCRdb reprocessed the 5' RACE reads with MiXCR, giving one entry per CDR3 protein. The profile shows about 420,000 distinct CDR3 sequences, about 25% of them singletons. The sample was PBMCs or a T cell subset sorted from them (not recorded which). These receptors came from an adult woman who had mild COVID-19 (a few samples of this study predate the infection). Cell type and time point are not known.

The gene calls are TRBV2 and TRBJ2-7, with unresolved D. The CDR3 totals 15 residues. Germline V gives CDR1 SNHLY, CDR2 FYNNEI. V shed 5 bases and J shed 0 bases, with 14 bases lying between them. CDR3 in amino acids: CASSYGVPSSYEQYF. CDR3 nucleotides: TGTGCCAGCAGTTATGGCGTCCCAAGCTCCTACGAGCAGTACTTC.

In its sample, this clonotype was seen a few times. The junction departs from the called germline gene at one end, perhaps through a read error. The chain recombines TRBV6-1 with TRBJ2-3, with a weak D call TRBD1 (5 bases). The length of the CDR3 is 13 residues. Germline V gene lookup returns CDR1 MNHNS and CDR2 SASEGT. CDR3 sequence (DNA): TGTGCCAGCAGTGAAGGGACGACAGTTACGCAGTATTTT. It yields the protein CASSEGTTVTQYF.

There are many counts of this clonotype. CDR3 in amino acids: CASSLRSLQETQYF. The CDR3 coding sequence is TGCGCCAGCAGCTTGAGATCGTTACAAGAGACCCAGTACTTC. This rearrangement joins TRBV5-1 to TRBJ2-5; D uncertain. With 1 base removed from V and 2 bases from J, the gap between germline ends came to 9 bases. CDR3 length: 14 residues. Germline V gives CDR1 SGHRS, CDR2 YFSETQ.

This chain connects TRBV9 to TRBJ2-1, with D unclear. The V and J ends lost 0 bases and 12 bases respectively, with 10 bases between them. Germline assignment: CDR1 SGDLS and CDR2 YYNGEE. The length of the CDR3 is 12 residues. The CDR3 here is CASSVDGTGQFF. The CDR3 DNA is TGTGCCAGCAGCGTAGACGGTACGGGGCAGTTCTTC. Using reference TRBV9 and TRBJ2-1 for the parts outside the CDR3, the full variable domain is DSGVTQTPKHLITATGQRVTLRCSPRSGDLSVYWYQQSLDQGLQFLIQYYNGEERAKGNILERFSAQQFPDLHSELNLSSLELGDSALYFCASSVDGTGQFFGPGTRLTVL.

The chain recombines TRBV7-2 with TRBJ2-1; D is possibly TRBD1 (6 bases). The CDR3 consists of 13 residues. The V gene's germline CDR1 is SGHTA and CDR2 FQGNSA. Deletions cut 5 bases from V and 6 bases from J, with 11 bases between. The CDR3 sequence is CASSRGHPNEQFF. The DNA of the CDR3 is TGTGCCAGCAGCAGGGGACACCCCAATGAGCAGTTCTTC.

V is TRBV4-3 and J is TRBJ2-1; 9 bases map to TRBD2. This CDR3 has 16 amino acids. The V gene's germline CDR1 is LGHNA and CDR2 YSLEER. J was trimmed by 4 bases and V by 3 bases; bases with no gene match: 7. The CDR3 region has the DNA TGCGCCAGCAGCCAGGACGGACTAGCGCTGTACAATGAGCAGTTCTTC. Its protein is CASSQDGLALYNEQFF.

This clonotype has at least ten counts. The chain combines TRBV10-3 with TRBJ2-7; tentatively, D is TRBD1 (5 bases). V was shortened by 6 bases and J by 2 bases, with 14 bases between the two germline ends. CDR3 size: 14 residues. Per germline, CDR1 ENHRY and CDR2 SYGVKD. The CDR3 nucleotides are TGTGCCATCAGGGCGGCAGGGATACCCTACGAGCAGTACTTC. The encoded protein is CAIRAAGIPYEQYF.

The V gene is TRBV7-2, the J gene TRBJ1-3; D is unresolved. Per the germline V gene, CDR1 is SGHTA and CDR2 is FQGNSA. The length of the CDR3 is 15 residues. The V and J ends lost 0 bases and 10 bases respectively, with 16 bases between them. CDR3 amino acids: CASSLARSGRTTIYF. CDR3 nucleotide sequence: TGTGCCAGCAGCTTAGCAAGGTCGGGCCGGACTACCATATATTTT.

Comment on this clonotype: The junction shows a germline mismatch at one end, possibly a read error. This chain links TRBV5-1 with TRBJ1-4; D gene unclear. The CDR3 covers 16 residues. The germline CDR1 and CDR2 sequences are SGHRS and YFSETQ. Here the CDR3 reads CASSLGGTGSNEKLFF. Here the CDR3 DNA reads TGCGCCAGCAGTTTGGGAGGAACCGGGAGTAATGAAAAACTGTTTTTT.

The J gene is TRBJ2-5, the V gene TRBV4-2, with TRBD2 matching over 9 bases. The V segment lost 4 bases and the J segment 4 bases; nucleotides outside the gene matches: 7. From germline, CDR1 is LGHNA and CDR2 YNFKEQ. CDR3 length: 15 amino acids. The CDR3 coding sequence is TGTGCCAGCAGCCCGAGCGGGGGGAAAGGAGAGACCCAGTACTTC. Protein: CASSPSGGKGETQYF.

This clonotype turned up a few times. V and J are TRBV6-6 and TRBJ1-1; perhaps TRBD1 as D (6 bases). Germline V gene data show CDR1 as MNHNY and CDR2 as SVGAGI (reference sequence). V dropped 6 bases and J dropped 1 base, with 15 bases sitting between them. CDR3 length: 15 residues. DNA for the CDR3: TGTGCCAGCAGCGGGAGGGACACGGCGAACACTGAAGCTTTCTTT. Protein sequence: CASSGRDTANTEAFF.

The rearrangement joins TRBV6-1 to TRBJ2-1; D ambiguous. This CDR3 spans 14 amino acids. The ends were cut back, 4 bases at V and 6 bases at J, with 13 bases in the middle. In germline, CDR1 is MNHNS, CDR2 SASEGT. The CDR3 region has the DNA TGTGCCAGCAGTGGTGAATCCCCTAGCAATGAGCAGTTCTTC. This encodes CASSGESPSNEQFF.

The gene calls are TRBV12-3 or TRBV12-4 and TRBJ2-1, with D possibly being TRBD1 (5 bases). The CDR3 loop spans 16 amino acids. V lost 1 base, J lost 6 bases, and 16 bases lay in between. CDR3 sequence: CASSLGAGQGGNEQFF. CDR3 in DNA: TGTGCCAGCAGTTTAGGAGCCGGTCAGGGTGGCAATGAGCAGTTCTTC.

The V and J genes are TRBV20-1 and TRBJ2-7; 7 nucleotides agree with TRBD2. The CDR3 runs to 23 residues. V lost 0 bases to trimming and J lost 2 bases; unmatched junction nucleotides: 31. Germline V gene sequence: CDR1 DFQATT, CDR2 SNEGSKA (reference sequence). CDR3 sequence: CSARDLVPSDGRAGFAFTYEQYF. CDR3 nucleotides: TGCAGTGCTAGAGACCTAGTCCCCAGCGATGGCCGAGCGGGGTTTGCGTTTACCTACGAGCAGTACTTC.

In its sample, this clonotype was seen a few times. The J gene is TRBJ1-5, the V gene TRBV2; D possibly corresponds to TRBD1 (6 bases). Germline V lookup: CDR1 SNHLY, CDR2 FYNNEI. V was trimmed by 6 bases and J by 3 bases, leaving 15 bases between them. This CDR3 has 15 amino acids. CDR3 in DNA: TGTGCCAGCAGGGTTGCAGGGGTGAACAATCAGCCCCAGCATTTT. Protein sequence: CASRVAGVNNQPQHF.

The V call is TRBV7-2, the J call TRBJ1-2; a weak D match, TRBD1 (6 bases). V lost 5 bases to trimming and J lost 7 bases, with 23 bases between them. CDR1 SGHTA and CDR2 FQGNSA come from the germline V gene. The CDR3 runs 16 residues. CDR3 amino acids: CASSPYRAGASIGYTF. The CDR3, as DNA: TGTGCCAGCAGCCCGTACAGGGCCGGGGCGTCTATTGGCTACACCTTC.

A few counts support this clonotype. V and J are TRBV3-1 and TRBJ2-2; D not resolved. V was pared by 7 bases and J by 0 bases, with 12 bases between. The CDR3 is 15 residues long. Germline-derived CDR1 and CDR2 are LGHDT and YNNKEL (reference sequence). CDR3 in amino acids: CASTQSLSNTGELFF. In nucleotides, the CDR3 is TGTGCCAGCACCCAGAGTTTGTCGAACACCGGGGAGCTGTTTTTT.

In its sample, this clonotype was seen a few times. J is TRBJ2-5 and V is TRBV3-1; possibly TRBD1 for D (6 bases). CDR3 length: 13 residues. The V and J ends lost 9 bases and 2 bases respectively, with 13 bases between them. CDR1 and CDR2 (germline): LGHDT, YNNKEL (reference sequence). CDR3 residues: CARDLDSQETQYF. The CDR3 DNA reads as TGTGCCAGGGATCTGGACAGTCAAGAGACCCAGTACTTC.

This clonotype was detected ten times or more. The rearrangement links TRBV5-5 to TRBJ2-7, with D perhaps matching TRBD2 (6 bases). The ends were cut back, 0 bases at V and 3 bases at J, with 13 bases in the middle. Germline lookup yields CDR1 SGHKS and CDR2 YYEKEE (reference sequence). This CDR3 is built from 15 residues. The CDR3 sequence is CASSLGGGPRYEQYF. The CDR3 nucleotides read TGTGCCAGCAGCTTGGGAGGAGGGCCTCGCTACGAGCAGTACTTC.

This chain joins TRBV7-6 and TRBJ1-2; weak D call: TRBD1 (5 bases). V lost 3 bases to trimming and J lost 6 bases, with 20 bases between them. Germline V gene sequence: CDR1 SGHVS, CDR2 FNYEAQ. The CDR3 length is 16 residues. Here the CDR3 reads CASSFRSGSRGDGYTF. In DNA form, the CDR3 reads TGTGCCAGCAGCTTCCGATCAGGGAGTCGCGGCGATGGCTACACCTTC.

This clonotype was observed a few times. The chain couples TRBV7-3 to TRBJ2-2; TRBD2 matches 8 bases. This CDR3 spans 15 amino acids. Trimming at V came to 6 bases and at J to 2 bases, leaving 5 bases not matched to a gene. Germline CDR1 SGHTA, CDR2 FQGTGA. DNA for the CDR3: TGTGCCAGCAGACGGGGGGGTGGTAACACCGGGGAGCTGTTTTTT. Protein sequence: CASRRGGGNTGELFF.

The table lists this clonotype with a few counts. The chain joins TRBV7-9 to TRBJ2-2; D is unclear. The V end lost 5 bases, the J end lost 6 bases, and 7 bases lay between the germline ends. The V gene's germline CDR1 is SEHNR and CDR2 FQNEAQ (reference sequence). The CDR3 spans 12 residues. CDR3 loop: CASSEISGELFF. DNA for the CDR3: TGTGCCAGCAGCGAAATCTCCGGGGAGCTGTTTTTT.

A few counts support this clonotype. This chain's CDR3 is CASSLSGPVPYGYTF. The CDR3 DNA follows: TGTGCCAGCAGCTTGTCTGGGCCCGTCCCCTATGGCTACACCTTC. The V and J genes are TRBV7-2 and TRBJ1-2; D remains ambiguous. CDR1 SGHTA and CDR2 FQGNSA come from the germline V gene. V was cut by 3 bases and J by 4 bases, with 15 bases left in between. The CDR3 is 15 residues long.

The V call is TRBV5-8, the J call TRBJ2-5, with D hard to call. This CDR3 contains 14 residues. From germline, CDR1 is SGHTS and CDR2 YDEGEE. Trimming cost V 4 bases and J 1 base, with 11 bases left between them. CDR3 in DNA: TGTGCCAGCAGCGGTGGGTTCCTCCAAGAGACCCAGTACTTC. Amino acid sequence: CASSGGFLQETQYF.

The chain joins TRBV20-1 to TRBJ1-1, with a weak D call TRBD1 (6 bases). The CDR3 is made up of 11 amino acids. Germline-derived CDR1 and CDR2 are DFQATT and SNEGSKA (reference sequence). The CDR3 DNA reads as TGCAGATCCGGGACACCAACTGAAGCTTTCTTT. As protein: CRSGTPTEAFF.

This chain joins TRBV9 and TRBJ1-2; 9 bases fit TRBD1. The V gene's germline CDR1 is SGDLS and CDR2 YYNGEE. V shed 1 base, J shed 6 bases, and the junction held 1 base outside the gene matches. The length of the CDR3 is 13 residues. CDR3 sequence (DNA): TGTGCCAGCAGCGTAAGGGACAGGGATGGCTACACCTTC. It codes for CASSVRDRDGYTF.

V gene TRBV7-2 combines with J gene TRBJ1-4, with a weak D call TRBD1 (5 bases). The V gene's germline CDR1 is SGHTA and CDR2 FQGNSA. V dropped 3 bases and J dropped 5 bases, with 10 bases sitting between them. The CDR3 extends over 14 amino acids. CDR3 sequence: CASSFGGYNEKLFF. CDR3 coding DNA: TGTGCCAGCAGCTTCGGGGGGTACAATGAAAAACTGTTTTTT.